This is a list of T cell receptor beta chains from one sample in a study of cytomegalovirus exposure and HLA in healthy donors. The repertoire was sequenced with immunoSEQ multiplex PCR; TCRdb's copy has only in-frame clones and lacks some. The sample contains around 190,000 clones, 9.5% of which appear only once. The sample was PBMCs. These receptors all stem from a woman in her 30s in good health and CMV-seropositive. The CDR3 runs from the conserved cysteine through the conserved F or W. The D gene is left open where the match is weak. Not all rows give a size; the values are once, few, many and, for expanded clones, a class.

NA	TRBV7-2	TRBD1	17	TRBJ1-2	CASSLHTPGTGGYGYTF	TGTGCCAGCAGCTTACATACTCCCGGGACAGGGGGCTATGGCTACACCTTC
few	TRBV6-5	NA	13	TRBJ1-2	CASSSRENYGYTF	TGTGCCAGCAGTAGTAGGGAGAACTATGGCTACACCTTC
few	TRBV27	TRBD2	14	TRBJ2-5	CASGGMGLVGTQYF	TGTGCCAGCGGCGGGATGGGACTAGTGGGGACCCAGTACTTC
NA	TRBV9	NA	13	TRBJ2-3	CASSVMRQGEQYF	TGTGCCAGCAGCGTAATGCGCCAAGGGGAGCAGTATTTT
NA	TRBV2	NA	15	TRBJ2-1	CASSEQGAAYNEQFF	TGTGCCAGCAGTGAGCAGGGTGCCGCCTACAATGAGCAGTTCTTC
few	TRBV19	TRBD2	15	TRBJ2-7	CASSVGTSGVYEQYF	TGTGCCAGTAGTGTCGGGACTAGCGGTGTCTACGAGCAGTACTTC
NA	TRBV2	TRBD1	15	TRBJ1-1	CASSEEGAGNTEAFF	TGTGCCAGCAGTGAAGAGGGGGCAGGGAACACTGAAGCTTTCTTT
NA	TRBV11-3	TRBD1	15	TRBJ1-2	CASSPGQGLDYGYTF	TGTGCCAGCAGCCCGGGACAGGGTTTAGACTATGGCTACACCTTC
few	TRBV11-2	NA	13	TRBJ2-1	CASSLGLDNEQFF	TGTGCCAGCAGCTTAGGACTCGACAATGAGCAGTTCTTC
NA	TRBV29-1	NA	11	TRBJ1-1	CSVREYTEAFF	TGCAGCGTCCGGGAATACACTGAAGCTTTCTTT
few	TRBV6-6	TRBD2	16	TRBJ2-2	CASSSRAGAATGELFF	TGTGCCAGCAGTTCGAGAGCGGGAGCAGCGACCGGGGAGCTGTTTTTT
few	TRBV5-4	NA	15	TRBJ1-4	CASSLGQGGNEKLFF	TGTGCCAGCAGCTTGGGGCAGGGAGGAAATGAAAAACTGTTTTTT
NA	TRBV4-1	TRBD2	18	TRBJ2-7	CASTLGLAGGFSSYEQYF	TGCGCCAGCACCTTGGGACTAGCGGGAGGCTTCAGCTCCTACGAGCAGTACTTC
few	TRBV5-1	NA	13	TRBJ2-1	CASSIGQYNEQFF	TGCGCCAGCAGCATTGGTCAGTACAATGAGCAGTTCTTC
NA	TRBV19	NA	13	TRBJ1-2	CASSGVESYGYTF	TGTGCCAGCTCTGGTGTGGAGTCCTATGGCTACACCTTC
few	TRBV7-2	NA	12	TRBJ2-2	CASRGGPGELFF	TGTGCCAGCCGCGGAGGGCCCGGGGAGCTGTTTTTT
few	TRBV11-3	NA	12	TRBJ1-3	CASSQGGNTIYF	TGTGCCAGCAGCCAGGGAGGAAACACCATATATTTT
NA	TRBV29-1	TRBD2	10	TRBJ2-1	CSVNSGIMVF	TGCAGCGTAAATAGCGGGATTATGGTCTTC
NA	TRBV4-2	TRBD2	16	TRBJ2-7	CASSQVASGMGNEQYF	TGTGCCAGCAGCCAAGTGGCTAGCGGGATGGGGAACGAGCAGTACTTC
NA	TRBV4-1	NA	17	TRBJ2-1	CASSQEVWVGNHNEQFF	TGCGCCAGCAGCCAAGAGGTTTGGGTGGGCAACCACAATGAGCAGTTCTTC
NA	TRBV18	TRBD1	14	TRBJ2-7	CASSSDRGTSEQYF	TGTGCCAGCTCATCAGACAGGGGGACCTCCGAGCAGTACTTC
NA	TRBV28	TRBD2	15	TRBJ2-7	CASCCPSGVTYEQYF	TGTGCCAGCTGTTGCCCTAGCGGCGTTACCTACGAGCAGTACTTC
NA	TRBV2	TRBD1	16	TRBJ1-2	CASSLTGTGGARGYTF	TGTGCCAGCAGTCTAACCGGGACAGGGGGCGCGCGGGGCTACACCTTC
few	TRBV29-1	NA	13	TRBJ2-7	CSVIGSAFYEQYF	TGCAGTGTGATAGGTAGCGCTTTCTACGAGCAGTACTTC
NA	TRBV10-3	NA	13	TRBJ1-2	CAISDGVNYGYTF	TGTGCCATCAGTGACGGGGTTAACTATGGCTACACCTTC
few	TRBV29-1	TRBD1	14	TRBJ1-4	CSVTGAATNEKLFF	TGCAGCGTCACAGGGGCAGCAACTAATGAAAAACTGTTTTTT
few	TRBV2	NA	14	TRBJ1-1	CASSVDIFFTEAFF	TGTGCCAGCAGTGTAGACATTTTCTTCACTGAAGCTTTCTTT
NA	TRBV6-5	NA	15	TRBJ1-5	CASRSVRGLNQPQHF	TGTGCCAGCAGATCCGTAAGGGGATTAAATCAGCCCCAGCATTTT
NA	TRBV18	TRBD1	15	TRBJ2-7	CASSLLGQGAGEQYF	TGTGCCAGCTCACTCCTTGGACAGGGGGCTGGAGAGCAGTACTTC
NA	TRBV6-6	NA	15	TRBJ1-2	CASRPQAGATRSYTF	TGTGCCAGCAGGCCACAGGCGGGGGCGACGCGAAGCTACACCTTC
NA	TRBV5-6	NA	14	TRBJ1-2	CASSLGGGPYGYTF	TGTGCCAGCAGCTTGGGGGGGGGCCCCTATGGCTACACCTTC
NA	TRBV7-3	NA	13	TRBJ2-3	CASSLTATDTQYF	TGTGCCAGCAGCTTAACGGCTACAGATACGCAGTATTTT
few	TRBV5-4	TRBD1	17	TRBJ1-2	CASSLKGTGELYYGYTF	TGTGCCAGCAGCTTGAAAGGTACAGGGGAGTTATACTATGGCTACACCTTC
NA	TRBV11-3	TRBD2	18	TRBJ2-1	CASSLERTSGRNSHEQFF	TGTGCCAGCAGCTTAGAGAGGACTAGCGGGAGGAATTCACATGAGCAGTTCTTC
few	TRBV5-1	TRBD1	18	TRBJ1-4	CASSLEGQGARNNEKLFF	TGCGCCAGCAGCTTGGAGGGACAGGGGGCGAGGAACAATGAAAAACTGTTTTTT